The rows below give T cell receptor beta chains drawn from one sample of a study of blood T cell repertoires in COVID-19. This table comes from immunoSEQ multiplex PCR, and its TCRdb copy is limited to in-frame clones, with some not included. The sample holds roughly 260,000 clones, 87% seen once. The specimen was peripheral blood. These receptor sequences come from a woman aged 45-65 years who had recovered from COVID-19. Each CDR3 is given with its conserved first and last residue. A D gene is named only where the DNA matches it firmly. Rows may omit the clone size; those that give it use once, few, many or a size class.

cdr3_aa	cdr3_nt	d_call	v_call	j_call	clone_size
CASSPGLAGGHEQYF	TGTGCCAGCAGCCCCGGACTAGCGGGGGGCCACGAGCAGTACTTC	TRBD2	TRBV7-2	TRBJ2-7	NA
CASSPLAGGEYEQYF	TGTGCCAGCAGCCCCCTAGCGGGGGGGGAATACGAGCAGTACTTC	TRBD2	TRBV7-8	TRBJ2-7	NA
CASSLAAGELFF	TGCGCCAGCAGCTTGGCCGCCGGGGAGCTGTTTTTT	NA	TRBV5-1	TRBJ2-2	NA
CASSPRILADPNEQFF	TGCGCCAGCAGCCCAAGAATCCTAGCGGATCCCAATGAGCAGTTCTTC	TRBD2	TRBV4-3	TRBJ2-1	NA
CASSRPDRADEQYF	TGCGCCAGCAGCCGACCGGACAGGGCTGACGAGCAGTACTTC	TRBD1	TRBV10-1	TRBJ2-7	NA
CASSTEGQRYGYTF	TGTGCCAGCAGCACAGAGGGACAGAGATATGGCTACACCTTC	TRBD1	TRBV5-4	TRBJ1-2	once
CASSPSAGVSLNYGYTF	TGTGCCAGCAGCCCCTCGGCAGGGGTTAGTTTAAACTATGGCTACACCTTC	NA	TRBV7-2	TRBJ1-2	NA
CATSRTGAVGTEAFF	TGTGCCACCAGCCGGACAGGGGCTGTCGGCACTGAAGCTTTCTTT	TRBD1	TRBV24-1	TRBJ1-1	NA
CASSPGRGPYGYTF	TGTGCCAGCTCACCGGGAAGGGGCCCCTATGGCTACACCTTC	NA	TRBV18	TRBJ1-2	NA
CASSSPSGSTDTQYF	TGTGCCAGCAGTTCCCCTAGCGGGAGCACAGATACGCAGTATTTT	TRBD2	TRBV27	TRBJ2-3	NA
CASSTWTGTMNTEAFF	TGTGCCAGCAGTACTTGGACAGGGACGATGAACACTGAAGCTTTCTTT	TRBD1	TRBV6-6	TRBJ1-1	NA
CAISESTGLGQGSRSNYGYTF	TGTGCCATCAGTGAGTCAACCGGCCTCGGACAGGGAAGTAGATCTAACTATGGCTACACCTTC	TRBD1	TRBV10-3	TRBJ1-2	NA
CASSQFRENTEAFF	TGTGCCAGCAGCCAGTTCAGGGAGAACACTGAAGCTTTCTTT	NA	TRBV5-6	TRBJ1-1	once
CASRTGVRYGYTF	TGTGCCAGCAGGACGGGTGTTCGCTATGGCTACACCTTC	NA	TRBV6-5	TRBJ1-2	NA
CATSDHRGGTEAFF	TGTGCCACCAGTGACCACAGGGGGGGCACTGAAGCTTTCTTT	TRBD1	TRBV24-1	TRBJ1-1	NA
CANSTGLNSPLHF	TGTGCCAATTCGACAGGGCTGAATTCACCCCTCCACTTT	TRBD1	TRBV2	TRBJ1-6	NA
CASINGIQGGDMDEKLFF	TGTGCCAGCATTAATGGTATACAGGGAGGGGATATGGATGAAAAACTGTTTTTT	NA	TRBV27	TRBJ1-4	NA
CASSPGIRYEQYF	TGCGCCAGCAGTCCGGGTATCCGGTACGAGCAGTACTTC	NA	TRBV10-2	TRBJ2-7	NA